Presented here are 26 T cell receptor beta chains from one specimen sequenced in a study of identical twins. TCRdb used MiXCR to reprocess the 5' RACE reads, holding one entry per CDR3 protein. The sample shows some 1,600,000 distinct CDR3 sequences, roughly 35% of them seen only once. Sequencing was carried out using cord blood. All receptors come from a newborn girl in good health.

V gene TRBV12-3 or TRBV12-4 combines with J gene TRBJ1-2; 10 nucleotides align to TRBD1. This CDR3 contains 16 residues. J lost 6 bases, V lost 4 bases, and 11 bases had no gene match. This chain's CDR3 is CASSYSGTGARDGYTF. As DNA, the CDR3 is TGTGCCAGCAGTTATTCCGGGACAGGGGCAAGGGATGGCTACACCTTC.

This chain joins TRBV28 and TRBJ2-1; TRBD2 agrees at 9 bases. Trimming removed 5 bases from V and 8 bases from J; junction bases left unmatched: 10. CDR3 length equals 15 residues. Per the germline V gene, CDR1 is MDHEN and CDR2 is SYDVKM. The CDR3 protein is CASSPRGSGSHEQFF. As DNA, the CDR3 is TGTGCCAGCAGTCCTCGGGGTAGCGGGAGCCATGAGCAGTTCTTC.

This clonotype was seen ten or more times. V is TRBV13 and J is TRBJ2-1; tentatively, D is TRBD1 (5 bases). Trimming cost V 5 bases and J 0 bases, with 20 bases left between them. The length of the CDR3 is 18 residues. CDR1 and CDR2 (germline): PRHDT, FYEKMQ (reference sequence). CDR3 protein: CASSAPLGPRGSYNEQFF. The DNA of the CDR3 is TGTGCCAGCAGCGCGCCTTTAGGCCCAAGGGGCTCCTACAATGAGCAGTTCTTC.

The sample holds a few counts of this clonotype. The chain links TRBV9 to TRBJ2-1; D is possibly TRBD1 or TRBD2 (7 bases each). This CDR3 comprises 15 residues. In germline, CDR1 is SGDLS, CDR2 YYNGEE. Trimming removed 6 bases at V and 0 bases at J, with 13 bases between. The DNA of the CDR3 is TGTGCCAGCACCCAGGGGGGGAGCTCCTACAATGAGCAGTTCTTC. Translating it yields CASTQGGSSYNEQFF.

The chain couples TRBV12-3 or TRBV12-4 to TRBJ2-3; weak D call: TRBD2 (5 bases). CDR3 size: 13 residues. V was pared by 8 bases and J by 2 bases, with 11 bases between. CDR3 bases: TGTGCCAGCGGTAGCGTCTCCACAGATACGCAGTATTTT. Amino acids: CASGSVSTDTQYF.

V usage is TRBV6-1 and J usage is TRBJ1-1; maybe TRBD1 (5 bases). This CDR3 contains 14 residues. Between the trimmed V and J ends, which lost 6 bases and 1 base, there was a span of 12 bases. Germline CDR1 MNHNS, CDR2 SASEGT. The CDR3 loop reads CASRGPDRNTEAFF. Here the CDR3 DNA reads TGTGCCAGCAGGGGACCCGACAGGAACACTGAAGCTTTCTTT.

The CDR3 protein is CASSWARYDNEQYF. CDR3 DNA: TGTGCCAGCAGCTGGGCGCGGTACGACAATGAGCAGTACTTC. The rearrangement links TRBV7-8 to TRBJ2-7; D is unresolved. The CDR3 has 14 residues. Germline V gene lookup returns CDR1 SGHVS and CDR2 FQNEAQ. The V end lost 4 bases, the J end lost 7 bases, and 17 bases lay between the germline ends.

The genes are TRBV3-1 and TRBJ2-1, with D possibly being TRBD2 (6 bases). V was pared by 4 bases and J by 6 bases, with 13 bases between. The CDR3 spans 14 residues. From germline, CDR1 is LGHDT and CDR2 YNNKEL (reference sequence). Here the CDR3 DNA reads TGTGCCAGCAGCCCGAGACTAGTACCCAATGAGCAGTTCTTC. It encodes CASSPRLVPNEQFF.

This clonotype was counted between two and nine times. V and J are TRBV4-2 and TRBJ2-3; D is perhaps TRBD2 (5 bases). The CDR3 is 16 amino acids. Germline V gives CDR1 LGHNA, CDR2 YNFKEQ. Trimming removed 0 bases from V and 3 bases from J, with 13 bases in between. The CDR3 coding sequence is TGTGCCAGCAGCCAAGATCTCGGGATAGGAACAGATACGCAGTATTTT. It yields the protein CASSQDLGIGTDTQYF.

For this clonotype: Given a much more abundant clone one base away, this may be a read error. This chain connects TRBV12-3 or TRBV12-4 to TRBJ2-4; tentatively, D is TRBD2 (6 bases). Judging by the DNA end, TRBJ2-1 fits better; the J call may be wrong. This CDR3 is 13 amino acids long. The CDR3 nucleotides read TGTGCCAGCACCTTGGGACTCTCCTACGAGCAGTTCTTC. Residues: CASTLGLSYEQFF.

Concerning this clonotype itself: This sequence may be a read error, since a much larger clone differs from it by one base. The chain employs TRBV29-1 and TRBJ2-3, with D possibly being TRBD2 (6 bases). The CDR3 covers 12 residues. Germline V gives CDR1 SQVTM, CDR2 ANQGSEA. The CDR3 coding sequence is TGCAGCGTTGCGGGGGTCACAGATGCGCAGTATTTT. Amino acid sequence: CSVAGVTDAQYF.

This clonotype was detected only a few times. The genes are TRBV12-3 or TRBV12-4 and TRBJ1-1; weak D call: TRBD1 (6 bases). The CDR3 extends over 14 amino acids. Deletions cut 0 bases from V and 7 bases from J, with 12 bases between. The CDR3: CASSLASGGGEAFF. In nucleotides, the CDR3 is TGTGCCAGCAGTTTAGCTTCGGGAGGGGGTGAAGCTTTCTTT.

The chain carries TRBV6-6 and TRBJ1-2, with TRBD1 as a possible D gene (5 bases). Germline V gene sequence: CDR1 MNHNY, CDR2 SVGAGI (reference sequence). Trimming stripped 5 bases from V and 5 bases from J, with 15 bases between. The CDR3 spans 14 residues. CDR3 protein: CASSIEGGTYGYTF. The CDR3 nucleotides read TGTGCCAGCAGTATTGAGGGAGGGACTTATGGCTACACCTTC.

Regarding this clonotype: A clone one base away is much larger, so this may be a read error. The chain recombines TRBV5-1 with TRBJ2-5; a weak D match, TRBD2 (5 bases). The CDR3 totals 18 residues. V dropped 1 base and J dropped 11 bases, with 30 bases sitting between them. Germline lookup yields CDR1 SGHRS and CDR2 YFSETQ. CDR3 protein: CASSLPPRLTHSYNEQYF. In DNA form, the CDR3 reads TGCGCCAGCAGCTTGCCCCCACGACTAACACACTCCTACAATGAGCAGTACTTC.

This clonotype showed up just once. CDR3 sequence reads: CASSLVIATDTQYF. The CDR3, as DNA: TGTGCCAGCAGCTTAGTGATAGCAACAGATACGCAGTATTTT. V gene TRBV7-9 combines with J gene TRBJ2-3; D uncertain. This CDR3 comprises 14 residues. Per the germline V gene, CDR1 is SEHNR and CDR2 is FQNEAQ (reference sequence). The ends were cut back, 1 base at V and 3 bases at J, with 8 bases in the middle. The full variable domain, in which reference TRBV7-9 and TRBJ2-3 provide the parts outside the CDR3, is DTGVSQNPRHKITKRGQNVTFRCDPISEHNRLYWYRQTLGQGPEFLTYFQNEAQLEKSRLLSDRFSAERPKGSFSTLEIQRTEQGDSAMYLCASSLVIATDTQYFGPGTRLTVL.

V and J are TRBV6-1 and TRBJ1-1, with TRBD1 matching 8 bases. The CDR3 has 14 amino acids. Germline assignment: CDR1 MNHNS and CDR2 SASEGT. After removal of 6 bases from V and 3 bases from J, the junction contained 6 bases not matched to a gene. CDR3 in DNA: TGTGCCAGCAGGACGGACAGGGCTGACACTGAAGCTTTCTTT. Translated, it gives CASRTDRADTEAFF.

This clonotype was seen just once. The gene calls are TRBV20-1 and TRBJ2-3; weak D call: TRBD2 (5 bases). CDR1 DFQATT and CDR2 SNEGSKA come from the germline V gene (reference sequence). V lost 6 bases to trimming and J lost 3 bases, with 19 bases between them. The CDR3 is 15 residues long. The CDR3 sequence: CSARERGTRTDTQYF. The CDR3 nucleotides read TGCAGTGCCCGAGAACGGGGAACCCGAACAGATACGCAGTATTTT.

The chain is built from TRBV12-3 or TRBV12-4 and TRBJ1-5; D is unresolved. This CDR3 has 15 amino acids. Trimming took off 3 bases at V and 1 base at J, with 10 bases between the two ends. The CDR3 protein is CASSLWQESNQPQHF. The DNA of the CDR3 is TGTGCCAGCAGTTTGTGGCAGGAAAGCAATCAGCCCCAGCATTTT.

The CDR3 sequence is CASSPRLGREQYF. DNA of the CDR3: TGTGCCAGCAGCCCCCGTTTAGGGCGCGAGCAGTACTTC. V is TRBV11-2 and J is TRBJ2-5; D is uncertain. The end of the DNA aligns better with TRBJ2-7, so the J call may be wrong. Germline CDR1 SGHAT, CDR2 FQNNGV. The length of the CDR3 is 13 residues.

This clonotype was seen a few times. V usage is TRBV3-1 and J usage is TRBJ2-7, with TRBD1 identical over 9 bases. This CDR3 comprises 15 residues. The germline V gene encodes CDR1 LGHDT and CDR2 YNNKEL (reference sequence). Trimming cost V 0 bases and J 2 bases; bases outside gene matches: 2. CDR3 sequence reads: CASSQDWDRAYEQYF. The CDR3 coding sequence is TGTGCCAGCAGCCAAGATTGGGACAGGGCCTACGAGCAGTACTTC.

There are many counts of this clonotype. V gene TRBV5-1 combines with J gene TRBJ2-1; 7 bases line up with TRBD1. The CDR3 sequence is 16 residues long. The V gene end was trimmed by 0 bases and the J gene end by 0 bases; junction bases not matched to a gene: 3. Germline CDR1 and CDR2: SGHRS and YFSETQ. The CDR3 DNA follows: TGCGCCAGCAGCTTGGCCGGGGACAGCTCCTACAATGAGCAGTTCTTC. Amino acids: CASSLAGDSSYNEQFF.

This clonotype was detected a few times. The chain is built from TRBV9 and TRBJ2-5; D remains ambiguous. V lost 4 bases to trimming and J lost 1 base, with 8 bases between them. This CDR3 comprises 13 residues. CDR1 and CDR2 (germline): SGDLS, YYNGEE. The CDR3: CASSPEFQETQYF. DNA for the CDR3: TGTGCCAGCAGCCCCGAGTTCCAAGAGACCCAGTACTTC.

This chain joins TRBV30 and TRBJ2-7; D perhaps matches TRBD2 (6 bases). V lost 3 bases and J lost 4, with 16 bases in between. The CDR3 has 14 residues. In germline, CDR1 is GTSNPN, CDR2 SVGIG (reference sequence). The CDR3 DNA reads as TGTGCCTGGAGCCAAGGCGGGGTCCCTTACGAGCAGTACTTC. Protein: CAWSQGGVPYEQYF.

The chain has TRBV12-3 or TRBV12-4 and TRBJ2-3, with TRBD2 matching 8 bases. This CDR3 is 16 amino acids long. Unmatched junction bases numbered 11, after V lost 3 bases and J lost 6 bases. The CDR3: CASSFKIAGRRDTQYF. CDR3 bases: TGTGCCAGCAGTTTTAAAATAGCGGGGCGGAGGGATACGCAGTATTTT.

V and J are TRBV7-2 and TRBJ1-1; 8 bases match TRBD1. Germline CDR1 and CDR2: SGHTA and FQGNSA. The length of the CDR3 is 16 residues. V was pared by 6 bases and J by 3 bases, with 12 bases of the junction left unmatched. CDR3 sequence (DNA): TGTGCCAGCAGACTACTGGACAGGGCCCTTTACACTGAAGCTTTCTTT. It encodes CASRLLDRALYTEAFF.

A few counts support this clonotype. As DNA, the CDR3 is TGCAGCGCCGTCCCGGGACAGGGGGCTTCTTCGTCGGGCTACACCTTC. It encodes CSAVPGQGASSSGYTF. This chain joins TRBV29-1 and TRBJ1-2; 12 bases fit TRBD1. CDR1 is SQVTM, CDR2 ANQGSEA, per germline. J gave up 8 bases and V 7 bases, and 17 bases lay outside the gene matches. CDR3 length equals 16 residues.